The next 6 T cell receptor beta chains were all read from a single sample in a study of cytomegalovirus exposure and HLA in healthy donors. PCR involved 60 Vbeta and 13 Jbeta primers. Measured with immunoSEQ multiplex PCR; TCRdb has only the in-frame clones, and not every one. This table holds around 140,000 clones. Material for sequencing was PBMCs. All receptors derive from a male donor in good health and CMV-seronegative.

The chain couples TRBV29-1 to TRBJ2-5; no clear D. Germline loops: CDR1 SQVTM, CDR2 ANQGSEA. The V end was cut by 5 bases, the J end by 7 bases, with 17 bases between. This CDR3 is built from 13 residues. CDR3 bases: TGCAGCGTTCAATACGTCCAGGTCGGGACCCAGTACTTC. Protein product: CSVQYVQVGTQYF.

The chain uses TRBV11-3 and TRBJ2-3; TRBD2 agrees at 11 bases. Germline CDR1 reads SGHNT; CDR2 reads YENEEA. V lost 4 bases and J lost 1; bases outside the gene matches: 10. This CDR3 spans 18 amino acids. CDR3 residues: CASSSDSGRASGTDTQYF. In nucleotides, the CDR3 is TGTGCCAGCAGCTCGGATAGCGGGAGGGCCTCTGGCACAGATACGCAGTATTTT.

The CDR3 DNA sequence: TGTGCCAGCAGACTAAGGGAGACTGAGAACACTGAAGCTTTCTTT. It translates to CASRLRETENTEAFF. The J gene is TRBJ1-1, the V gene TRBV6-6; D is unresolved. The germline V gene has CDR1 MNHNY and CDR2 SVGAGI (reference sequence). Trimming cost V 6 bases and J 1 base, with 15 bases left between them. This CDR3 comprises 15 residues.

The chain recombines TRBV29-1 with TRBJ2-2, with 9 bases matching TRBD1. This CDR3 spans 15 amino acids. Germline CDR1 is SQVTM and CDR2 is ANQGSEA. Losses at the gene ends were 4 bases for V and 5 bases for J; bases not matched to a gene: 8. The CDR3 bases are TGCAGCGTTGGAGCCGGGACAGGGAGGACCGGGGAGCTGTTTTTT. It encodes CSVGAGTGRTGELFF.

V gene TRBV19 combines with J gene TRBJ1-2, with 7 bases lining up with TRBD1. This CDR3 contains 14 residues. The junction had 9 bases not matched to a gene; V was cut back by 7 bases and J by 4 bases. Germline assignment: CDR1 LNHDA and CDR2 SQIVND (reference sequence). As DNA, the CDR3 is TGTGCCAGTACATCCGGGACAGTACTCTATGGCTACACCTTC. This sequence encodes CASTSGTVLYGYTF.

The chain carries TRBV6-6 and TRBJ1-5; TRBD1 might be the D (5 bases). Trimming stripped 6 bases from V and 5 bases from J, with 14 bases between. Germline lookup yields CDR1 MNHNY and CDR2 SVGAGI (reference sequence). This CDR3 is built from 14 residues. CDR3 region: CASSPGGDYQPQHF. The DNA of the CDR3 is TGTGCCAGCAGCCCCGGGGGGGATTATCAGCCCCAGCATTTT.